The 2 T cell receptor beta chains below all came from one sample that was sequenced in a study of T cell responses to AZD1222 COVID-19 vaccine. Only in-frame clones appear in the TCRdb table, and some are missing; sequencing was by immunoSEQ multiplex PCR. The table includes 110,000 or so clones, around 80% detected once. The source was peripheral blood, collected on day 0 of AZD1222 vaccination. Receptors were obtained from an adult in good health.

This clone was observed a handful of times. The CDR3 region is CASSHPRGAYNEQFF. In nucleotides, the CDR3 is TGTGCCAGCAGCCATCCGCGGGGGGCCTACAATGAGCAGTTCTTC. This rearrangement joins TRBV3-1 (or the pseudogene TRBV3-2) to TRBJ2-1, with TRBD2 matching over 8 bases. After removal of 3 bases from V and 2 bases from J, the junction contained 3 bases not matched to a gene. Germline-derived CDR1 and CDR2 are LGHDT and YNNKEL (reference sequence). This CDR3 contains 15 residues.

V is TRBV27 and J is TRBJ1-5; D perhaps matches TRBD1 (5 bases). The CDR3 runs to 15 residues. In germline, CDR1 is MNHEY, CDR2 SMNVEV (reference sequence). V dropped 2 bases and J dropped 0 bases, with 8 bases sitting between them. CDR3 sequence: CASSLQGDSNQPQHF. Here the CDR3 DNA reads TGTGCCAGCAGTTTACAGGGAGATAGCAATCAGCCCCAGCATTTT.